This T cell receptor beta chain was profiled in a study of T-cell memory formation after mild COVID-19 (dated by TCRdb to the early 2020s). The study in broad terms: TCR sequence clusters from the two donors were found to be largely donor specific. In a couple of donors, T-cell clones that expanded and contracted after mild COVID-19 were followed by sequencing TCRalpha and TCRbeta repertoires longitudinally. The cohort comprised two young, previously healthy adult volunteers, one female and one male. What the research found in general, with its limitations: Whether the second-wave clones peaking on day 37 were SARS-CoV-2 specific was not confirmed. Some responding clones were detected in pre-infection memory, which suggested that pre-existing cross-reactive memory T cells had joined the SARS-CoV-2 response. Only two mild cases were covered in the study, and larger cohorts including severe cases with pre-infection samples were considered necessary. Contracting CD4+ clones were found mainly in CM and EM memory subsets, while CD8+ clones were enriched in EMRA. Clones that contracted from day 15 to 85 showed balanced CD4/CD8 phenotypes, whereas a second wave of clones that expanded from day 15 to 37 leaned towards CD4+.

This clonotype was detected many times. The clone's antigen remains unknown. Base qualities are not recorded, but no much larger clone differs from it by a single base. PBMCs were isolated by Ficoll-Paque density gradient centrifugation. CDR1 and CDR2 (MNHNS, SASEGT) derive from the germline V gene. V is trimmed back by 9 bases and J by 0 bases, and the junction contains 8 bases that no gene match accounts for. Counted from cysteine to phenylalanine, this CDR3 has 16 amino acids. Left in the record is the CDR3 DNA by itself, 48 bases read in frame from the first base. Sequencing instrument: Illumina NovaSeq 6000. cDNA libraries for TCRalpha and TCRbeta were prepared by 5'RACE using constant-segment primers, with sample barcodes and unique molecular identifiers added. Trizol reagent was used to extract RNA from every sample. Amplification of the libraries took two PCR steps, and the second step added a second sample barcode plus Illumina TruSeq adapters. Sequencing of the libraries was done on an Illumina NovaSeq, producing 2 x 150 bp paired-end reads. The paper's processing steps were these. The reads were demultiplexed and collapsed into UMI-guided consensus sequences using migec v1.2.7. Using mixcr v2.1.11, UMI consensuses were aligned to TRA and TRB V and J templates and then assembled into clonotypes. A clonotype was counted as expanded or contracted only when both edgeR and NoisET called the clonotype significant, with the noise models trained on biological replicates. For edgeR calls, a false discovery rate-adjusted p below 0.01 and a log2 fold-change threshold of 1 were applied. PCA with hierarchical clustering of max-normalized trajectories of the 1000 most abundant clonotypes was used as exploratory dynamics analysis. Each responding clone was given a CD4 or CD8 phenotype based on the CD4+ and CD8+ repertoires, which had been sequenced separately. TCRdb ran its own pipeline on the public reads, namely fastp trimming at Q25 and MiXCR clone calling, and kept in-frame beta chains. Rows with one shared CDR3 protein collapse into an entry with the most common genes and DNA. These V and J calls originate from TCRdb's pipeline instead of the authors' own analysis. The sample table shows fewer than 700,000 distinct CDR3 sequences, and less than 25% are seen once. Roughly 8.1% of the sample is in the top ten clones.

The rearranged chain carries TRBV6-1 and TRBJ2-6; TRBD2 agrees with 7 junctional bases. Input material: PBMCs or a T cell subset sorted from them (not recorded which). The receptor comes from an adult woman who had mild COVID-19 (a few samples of this study predate the infection). The sample titles of this study are shuffled in the database, so cell type and time point are left out; the donor was told from shared clones. The base sequence is TGTGCCAGTCAAAACCTAGCGGTCTCTGGGGCCAACGTCCTGACTTTC. Its amino acids are CASQNLAVSGANVLTF.